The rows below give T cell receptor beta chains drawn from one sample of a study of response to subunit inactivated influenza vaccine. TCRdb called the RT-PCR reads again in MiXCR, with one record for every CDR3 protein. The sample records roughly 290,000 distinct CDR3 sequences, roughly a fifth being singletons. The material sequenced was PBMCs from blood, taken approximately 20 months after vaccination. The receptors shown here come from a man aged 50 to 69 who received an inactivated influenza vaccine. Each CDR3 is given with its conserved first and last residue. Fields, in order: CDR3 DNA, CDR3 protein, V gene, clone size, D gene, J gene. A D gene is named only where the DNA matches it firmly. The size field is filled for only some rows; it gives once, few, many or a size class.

CDR3 DNA: TGCAGCGTTGATGGGGGCCTGGATAACTATGGCTACACCTTC; CDR3 protein: CSVDGGLDNYGYTF; V gene: TRBV29-1; clone size: many; D gene: -; J gene: TRBJ1-2
CDR3 DNA: TGTGCCAGCAGCCCCGAGGGAGCCTATGGCTACACCTTC; CDR3 protein: CASSPEGAYGYTF; V gene: TRBV5-5; clone size: -; D gene: -; J gene: TRBJ1-2
CDR3 DNA: TGTGCCAGCAGCAAAGAAAAGGACAGCCTCCTCAACTATGGCTACACCTTC; CDR3 protein: CASSKEKDSLLNYGYTF; V gene: TRBV21-1; clone size: few; D gene: -; J gene: TRBJ1-2
CDR3 DNA: TGCAGTGCTATAAGGGACATGAACACTGAAGCTTTCTTT; CDR3 protein: CSAIRDMNTEAFF; V gene: TRBV20-1; clone size: -; D gene: -; J gene: TRBJ1-1
CDR3 DNA: TGTGCCAGCAGTCGATTCTCGACAGGTGTCGTATCTAATGAAAAACTGTTTTTT; CDR3 protein: CASSRFSTGVVSNEKLFF; V gene: TRBV6-1; clone size: -; D gene: -; J gene: TRBJ1-4
CDR3 DNA: TGTGCCAGCAGCCTACAGGGTAGGACTAATGAAAAACTGTTTTTT; CDR3 protein: CASSLQGRTNEKLFF; V gene: TRBV7-8; clone size: -; D gene: -; J gene: TRBJ1-4
CDR3 DNA: TGTGCCAGCAGCCTTATCAGGGGAGTAGTATACGAGCAGTACTTC; CDR3 protein: CASSLIRGVVYEQYF; V gene: TRBV3-1; clone size: -; D gene: -; J gene: TRBJ2-7
CDR3 DNA: TGCAGTGCTAGAGAAAGACAGCTAATTAACTATGGCTACACCTTC; CDR3 protein: CSARERQLINYGYTF; V gene: TRBV20-1; clone size: -; D gene: -; J gene: TRBJ1-2
CDR3 DNA: TGCAGTGCTAGAGACCGGGGGAGGCAAGAGACCCAGTACTTC; CDR3 protein: CSARDRGRQETQYF; V gene: TRBV20-1; clone size: -; D gene: -; J gene: TRBJ2-5
CDR3 DNA: TGCAGCGTCATGGACAGGGTTGATGAGCAGTTCTTC; CDR3 protein: CSVMDRVDEQFF; V gene: TRBV29-1; clone size: -; D gene: TRBD1; J gene: TRBJ2-1
CDR3 DNA: TGTGCCAGCAGCTCAATCGCGACAGGGCTCCTTTACGAGCAGTACTTC; CDR3 protein: CASSSIATGLLYEQYF; V gene: TRBV11-1; clone size: -; D gene: TRBD1; J gene: TRBJ2-7
CDR3 DNA: TGTGCCAGCAGCCCCCACCCTAAGGGAAACTATGGCTACACCTTC; CDR3 protein: CASSPHPKGNYGYTF; V gene: TRBV7-9; clone size: many; D gene: -; J gene: TRBJ1-2
CDR3 DNA: TGCGCCAGCAGCCAACTTGGGAACCTGGACAATAATTCACCCCTCCACTTT; CDR3 protein: CASSQLGNLDNNSPLHF; V gene: TRBV4-1; clone size: few; D gene: -; J gene: TRBJ1-6
CDR3 DNA: TGCGCCAGCAGTACTATTCCGGGACAGACCTATGGCTACACCTTC; CDR3 protein: CASSTIPGQTYGYTF; V gene: TRBV5-1; clone size: many; D gene: TRBD1; J gene: TRBJ1-2
CDR3 DNA: TGTGCCAGCAGCTTACGCCTCACGTCCTACGAGCAGTACTTC; CDR3 protein: CASSLRLTSYEQYF; V gene: TRBV11-2; clone size: few; D gene: -; J gene: TRBJ2-7
CDR3 DNA: TGTGCCACCAGCAGAGGCCCCGAGCTCATGAACACTGAAGCTTTCTTT; CDR3 protein: CATSRGPELMNTEAFF; V gene: TRBV15; clone size: few; D gene: -; J gene: TRBJ1-1
CDR3 DNA: TGTGCCAGCAGCCGTACAGGGGGGAGAGAGACCCAGTACTTC; CDR3 protein: CASSRTGGRETQYF; V gene: TRBV6-1; clone size: -; D gene: TRBD1; J gene: TRBJ2-5
CDR3 DNA: TGTGCCAGCGGATCGAATGAAAAACTGTTTTTT; CDR3 protein: CASGSNEKLFF; V gene: TRBV7-9; clone size: few; D gene: -; J gene: TRBJ1-4
CDR3 DNA: TGTGCCAGCAGCCCCGGCACAGACTTTCAGCCCCAGCATTTT; CDR3 protein: CASSPGTDFQPQHF; V gene: TRBV12-3/TRBV12-4; clone size: -; D gene: -; J gene: TRBJ1-5
CDR3 DNA: TGTGCCAGCAGCTTACAAGGGACCACAGATACGCAGTATTTT; CDR3 protein: CASSLQGTTDTQYF; V gene: TRBV5-5; clone size: few; D gene: -; J gene: TRBJ2-3
CDR3 DNA: TGTGCCAGCAACACACTCACCGGGGAGCTGTTTTTT; CDR3 protein: CASNTLTGELFF; V gene: TRBV2; clone size: few; D gene: -; J gene: TRBJ2-2
CDR3 DNA: TGTGCCAGCAGTTACTCGTTTCAGCCCCAGCATTTT; CDR3 protein: CASSYSFQPQHF; V gene: TRBV6-2/TRBV6-3; clone size: -; D gene: -; J gene: TRBJ1-5
CDR3 DNA: TGTGCCAGCAGCTTGGGGGGGGCCTCCTACGAGCAGTACTTC; CDR3 protein: CASSLGGASYEQYF; V gene: TRBV7-2; clone size: -; D gene: -; J gene: TRBJ2-7
CDR3 DNA: TGTGCCAGTACTCAAGTCGTCGGGGGTTATGGCTACACCTTC; CDR3 protein: CASTQVVGGYGYTF; V gene: TRBV9; clone size: few; D gene: -; J gene: TRBJ1-2
CDR3 DNA: TGTGCCAGCAGCTTAACAGGGAGTGATGAGCAGTTCTTC; CDR3 protein: CASSLTGSDEQFF; V gene: TRBV7-6; clone size: few; D gene: -; J gene: TRBJ2-1
CDR3 DNA: TGTGCCAGCAGTCAAGCCATACGCGGGGATACGCAGTATTTT; CDR3 protein: CASSQAIRGDTQYF; V gene: TRBV4-2; clone size: -; D gene: -; J gene: TRBJ2-3
CDR3 DNA: TGTGCCAGCAGCGTCCGGCGGGAGGGGTACGAGCAGTACTTC; CDR3 protein: CASSVRREGYEQYF; V gene: TRBV9; clone size: -; D gene: TRBD2; J gene: TRBJ2-7
CDR3 DNA: TGTGCCAGCAGTTTTCTAGCGGTTGGAAACACCGGGGAGCTGTTTTTT; CDR3 protein: CASSFLAVGNTGELFF; V gene: TRBV27; clone size: few; D gene: TRBD2; J gene: TRBJ2-2
CDR3 DNA: TGTGCCAGCAGCTTCTACGGCGAGCAGTACTTC; CDR3 protein: CASSFYGEQYF; V gene: TRBV28; clone size: -; D gene: -; J gene: TRBJ2-7
CDR3 DNA: TGTGCCACCAGCAGAGATCCCGAGCTCCCGTACTTC; CDR3 protein: CATSRDPELPYF; V gene: TRBV15; clone size: many; D gene: -; J gene: TRBJ2-5
CDR3 DNA: TGCGCCAGCAGCGGTAGAAATGAAAAACTGTTTTTT; CDR3 protein: CASSGRNEKLFF; V gene: TRBV4-1; clone size: few; D gene: -; J gene: TRBJ1-4
CDR3 DNA: TGTGCCAGCAGTTCCTCCCTCCGGGACAGATCCTACGAGCAGTACTTC; CDR3 protein: CASSSSLRDRSYEQYF; V gene: TRBV12-3/TRBV12-4; clone size: -; D gene: TRBD1; J gene: TRBJ2-7
CDR3 DNA: TGTGCCAGCAGTGAACAGGGGACAGGGCCCGAAGCTTTCTTT; CDR3 protein: CASSEQGTGPEAFF; V gene: TRBV2; clone size: -; D gene: TRBD1; J gene: TRBJ1-1
CDR3 DNA: TGTGCCAGCAGCGAGGACAGGGGCCACCCCTATAATTCACCCCTCCACTTT; CDR3 protein: CASSEDRGHPYNSPLHF; V gene: TRBV7-2; clone size: medium-sized; D gene: TRBD1; J gene: TRBJ1-6
CDR3 DNA: TGTGCCAGCAGTTTGGGCCTGGCGGGCCAGAGATACGAGCAGTACTTC; CDR3 protein: CASSLGLAGQRYEQYF; V gene: TRBV12-3/TRBV12-4; clone size: -; D gene: -; J gene: TRBJ2-7
CDR3 DNA: TGTGCCTGGTCCCTCCGGGGAGAGGGGGGCACAGATACGCAGTATTTT; CDR3 protein: CAWSLRGEGGTDTQYF; V gene: TRBV30; clone size: few; D gene: -; J gene: TRBJ2-3
CDR3 DNA: TGTGCCAGCAGTTTGAGTGCGACAGGCGGTTATAGCAATCAGCCCCAGCATTTT; CDR3 protein: CASSLSATGGYSNQPQHF; V gene: TRBV12-3/TRBV12-4; clone size: -; D gene: -; J gene: TRBJ1-5
CDR3 DNA: TGTGCCAGCAGCTCGATCCATAACTATGGCTACACCTTC; CDR3 protein: CASSSIHNYGYTF; V gene: TRBV7-8; clone size: -; D gene: -; J gene: TRBJ1-2
CDR3 DNA: TGTGCCAGTAGAGGCCCCCCAGGGGGAAGAGGGACCCAGTACTTC; CDR3 protein: CASRGPPGGRGTQYF; V gene: TRBV19; clone size: -; D gene: TRBD1; J gene: TRBJ2-5
CDR3 DNA: TGTGCCAGCAGTTTATCCGGGGATTACCCCGAGCAGTACTTC; CDR3 protein: CASSLSGDYPEQYF; V gene: TRBV12-3/TRBV12-4; clone size: -; D gene: -; J gene: TRBJ2-7